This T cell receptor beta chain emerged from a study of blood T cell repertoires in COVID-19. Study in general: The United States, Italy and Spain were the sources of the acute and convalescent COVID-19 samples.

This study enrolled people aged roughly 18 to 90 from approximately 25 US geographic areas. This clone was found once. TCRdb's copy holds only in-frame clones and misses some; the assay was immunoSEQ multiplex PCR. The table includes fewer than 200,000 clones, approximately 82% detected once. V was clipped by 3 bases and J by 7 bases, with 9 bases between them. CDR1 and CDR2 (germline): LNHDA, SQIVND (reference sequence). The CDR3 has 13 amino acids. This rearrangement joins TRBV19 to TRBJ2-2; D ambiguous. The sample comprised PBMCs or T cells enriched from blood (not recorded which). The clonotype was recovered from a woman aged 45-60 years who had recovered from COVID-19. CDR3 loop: CASSIPPRGELFF. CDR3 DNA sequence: TGTGCCAGTAGTATTCCCCCCCGCGGGGAGCTGTTTTTT.